The text below deals with one TCR beta chain. No antigen is known for it. There are 14 residues in the CDR3. Germline CDR1 MNHNS, CDR2 SASEGT. TCRdb re-called the 5' RACE reads; one entry per CDR3 protein, DNA not given. The sample's table shows roughly 150,000 distinct CDR3 sequences. The data stem from a study of monozygotic twins with inflammatory bowel disease. General study results and limits: Using the inverse Simpson index, IBD patients had lower TCRbeta diversity than healthy co-twins.

This TCR was recovered from a human donor with ulcerative colitis or Crohn's disease, or a healthy co-twin of an affected twin (not recorded which). Material: blood. The chain employs TRBV6-1 and TRBJ1-6. The CDR3 spells CASSFRGTHSPLHF.